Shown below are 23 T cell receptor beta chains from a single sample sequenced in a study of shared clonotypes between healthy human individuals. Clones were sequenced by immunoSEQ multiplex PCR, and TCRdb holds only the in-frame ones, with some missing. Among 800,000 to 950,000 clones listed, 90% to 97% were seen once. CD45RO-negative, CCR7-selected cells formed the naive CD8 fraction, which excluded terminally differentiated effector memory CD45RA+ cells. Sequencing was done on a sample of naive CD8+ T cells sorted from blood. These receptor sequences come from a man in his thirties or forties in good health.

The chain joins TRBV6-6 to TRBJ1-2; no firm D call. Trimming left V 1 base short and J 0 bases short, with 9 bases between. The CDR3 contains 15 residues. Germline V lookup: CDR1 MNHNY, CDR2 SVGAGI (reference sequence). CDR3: CASSYWGDANYGYTF. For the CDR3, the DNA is TGTGCCAGCAGTTACTGGGGTGATGCTAACTATGGCTACACCTTC.

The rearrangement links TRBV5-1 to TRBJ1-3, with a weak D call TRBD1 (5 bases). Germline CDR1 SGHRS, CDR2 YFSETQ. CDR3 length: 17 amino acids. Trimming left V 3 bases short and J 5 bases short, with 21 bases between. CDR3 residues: CASSSYPGGEERNTIYF. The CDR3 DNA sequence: TGCGCCAGCAGCTCATACCCGGGAGGGGAGGAGAGAAACACCATATATTTT.

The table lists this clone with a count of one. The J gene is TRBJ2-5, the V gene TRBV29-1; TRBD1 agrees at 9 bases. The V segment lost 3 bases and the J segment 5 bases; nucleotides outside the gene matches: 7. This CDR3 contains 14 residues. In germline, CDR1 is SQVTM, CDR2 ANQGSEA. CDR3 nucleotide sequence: TGCAGCGTTGAGGTAGTAGGACAGGGGGAGACCCAGTACTTC. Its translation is CSVEVVGQGETQYF.

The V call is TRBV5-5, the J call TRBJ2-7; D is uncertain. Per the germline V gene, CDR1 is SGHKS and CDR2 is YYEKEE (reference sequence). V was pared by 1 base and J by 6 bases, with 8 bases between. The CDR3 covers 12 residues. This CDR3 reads CASSLSVGEQYF. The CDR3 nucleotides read TGTGCCAGCAGCTTGTCGGTTGGCGAGCAGTACTTC.

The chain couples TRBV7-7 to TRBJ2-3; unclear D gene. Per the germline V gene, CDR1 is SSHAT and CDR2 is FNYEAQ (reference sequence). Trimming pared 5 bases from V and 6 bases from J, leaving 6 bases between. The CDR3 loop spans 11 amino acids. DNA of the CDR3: TGTGCCAGCAGCCCCGTGGATACGCAGTATTTT. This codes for CASSPVDTQYF.

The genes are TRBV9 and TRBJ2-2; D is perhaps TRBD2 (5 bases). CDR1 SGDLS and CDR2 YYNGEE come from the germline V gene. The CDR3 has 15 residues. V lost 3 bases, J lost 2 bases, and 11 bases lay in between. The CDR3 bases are TGTGCCAGCAGCGCCGGAGAGGGAAACACCGGGGAGCTGTTTTTT. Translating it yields CASSAGEGNTGELFF.

The CDR3 region is CASKELASSYNEQFF. In nucleotides, the CDR3 is TGTGCCAGCAAGGAGCTAGCGAGCTCCTACAATGAGCAGTTCTTC. This chain links TRBV27 with TRBJ2-1, with a weak D call TRBD2 (6 bases). The CDR3 runs 15 residues. Between the trimmed V and J ends, which lost 7 bases and 0 bases, there was a span of 13 bases. The V gene's germline CDR1 is MNHEY and CDR2 SMNVEV (reference sequence).

CDR3 nucleotides: TGTGCCAGCTCATATTCTAGCGGTCCCTACGAGCAGTACTTC. Translating it yields CASSYSSGPYEQYF. The rearrangement links TRBV18 to TRBJ2-7; 7 nucleotides match TRBD2. The J segment lost 2 bases and the V segment lost 5 bases, leaving 6 bases of the junction unmatched. Germline lookup yields CDR1 KGHSH and CDR2 LQKENI. This CDR3 region has 14 residues. Variable domain in full (rest from reference TRBV18 and TRBJ2-7): NAGVMQNPRHLVRRRGQEARLRCSPMKGHSHVYWYRQLPEEGLKFMVYLQKENIIDESGMPKERFSAEFPKEGPSILRIQQVVRGDSAAYFCASSYSSGPYEQYFGPGTRLTVT.

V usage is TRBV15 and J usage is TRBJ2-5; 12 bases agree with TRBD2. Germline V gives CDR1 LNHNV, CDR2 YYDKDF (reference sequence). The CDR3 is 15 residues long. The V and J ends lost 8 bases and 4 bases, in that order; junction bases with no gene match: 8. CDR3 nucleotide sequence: TGTGCCACCTCGTCACTAGCGGGAGGAGCAGAGACCCAGTACTTC. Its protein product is CATSSLAGGAETQYF.

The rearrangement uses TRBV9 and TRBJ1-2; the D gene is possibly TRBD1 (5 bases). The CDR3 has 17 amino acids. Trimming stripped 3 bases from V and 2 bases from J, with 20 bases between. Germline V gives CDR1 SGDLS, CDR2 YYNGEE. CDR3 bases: TGTGCCAGCAGCGGACGCGCGGGACTTCAATCAAACTATGGCTACACCTTC. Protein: CASSGRAGLQSNYGYTF.

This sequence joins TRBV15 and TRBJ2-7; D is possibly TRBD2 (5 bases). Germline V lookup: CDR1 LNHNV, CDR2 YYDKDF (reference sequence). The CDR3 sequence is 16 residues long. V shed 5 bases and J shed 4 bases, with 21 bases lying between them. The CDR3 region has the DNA TGTGCCACCAGCCCCCACGTGAGGGCTGACCCGTACGAGCAGTACTTC. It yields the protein CATSPHVRADPYEQYF.

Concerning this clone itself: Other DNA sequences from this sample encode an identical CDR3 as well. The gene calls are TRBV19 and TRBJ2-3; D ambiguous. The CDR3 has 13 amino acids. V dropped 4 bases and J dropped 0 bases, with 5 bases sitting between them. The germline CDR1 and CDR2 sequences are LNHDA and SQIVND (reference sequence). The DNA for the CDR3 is TGTGCCAGTAGTAGAGCGAGCACAGATACGCAGTATTTT. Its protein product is CASSRASTDTQYF.

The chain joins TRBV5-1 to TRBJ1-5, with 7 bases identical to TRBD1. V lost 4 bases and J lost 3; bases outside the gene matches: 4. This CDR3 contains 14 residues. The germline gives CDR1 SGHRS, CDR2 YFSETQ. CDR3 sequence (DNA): TGCGCCAGCAGCCCGGGACAGTCCAATCAGCCCCAGCATTTT. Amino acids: CASSPGQSNQPQHF. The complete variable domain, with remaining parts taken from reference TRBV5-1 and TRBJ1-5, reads KAGVTQTPRYLIKTRGQQVTLSCSPISGHRSVSWYQQTPGQGLQFLFEYFSETQRNKGNFPGRFSGRQFSNSRSEMNVSTLELGDSALYLCASSPGQSNQPQHFGDGTRLSIL.

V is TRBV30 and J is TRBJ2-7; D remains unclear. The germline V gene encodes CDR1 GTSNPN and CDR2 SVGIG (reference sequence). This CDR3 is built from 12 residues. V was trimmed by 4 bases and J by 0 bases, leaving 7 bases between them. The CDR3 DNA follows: TGTGCCTGGACTGAGAGCTCCTACGAGCAGTACTTC. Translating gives CAWTESSYEQYF. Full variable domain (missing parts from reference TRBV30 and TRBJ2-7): SQTIHQWPATLVQPVGSPLSLECTVEGTSNPNLYWYRQAAGRGLQLLFYSVGIGQISSEVPQNLSASRPQDRQFILSSKKLLLSDSGFYLCAWTESSYEQYFGPGTRLTVT.

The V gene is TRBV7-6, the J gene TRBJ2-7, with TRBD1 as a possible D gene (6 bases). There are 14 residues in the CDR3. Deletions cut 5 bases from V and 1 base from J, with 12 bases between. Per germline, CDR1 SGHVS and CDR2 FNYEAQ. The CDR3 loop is CASSPRQDSYEQYF. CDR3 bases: TGTGCCAGCAGCCCAAGACAGGATTCCTACGAGCAGTACTTC.

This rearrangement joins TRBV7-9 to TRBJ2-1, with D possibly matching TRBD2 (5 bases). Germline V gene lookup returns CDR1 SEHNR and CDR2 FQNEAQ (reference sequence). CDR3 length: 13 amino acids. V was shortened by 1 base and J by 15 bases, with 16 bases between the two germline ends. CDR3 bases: TGTGCCAGCAGCTTAGAGGACTTCCCAATCACGTTCTTC. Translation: CASSLEDFPITFF.

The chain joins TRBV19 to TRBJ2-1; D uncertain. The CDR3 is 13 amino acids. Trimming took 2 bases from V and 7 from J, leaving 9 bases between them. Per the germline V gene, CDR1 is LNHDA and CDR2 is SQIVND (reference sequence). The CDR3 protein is CASSITTPNEQFF. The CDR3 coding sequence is TGTGCCAGTAGTATAACTACCCCGAATGAGCAGTTCTTC. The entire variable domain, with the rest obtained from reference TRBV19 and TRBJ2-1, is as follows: DGGITQSPKYLFRKEGQNVTLSCEQNLNHDAMYWYRQDPGQGLRLIYYSQIVNDFQKGDIAEGYSVSREKKESFPLTVTSAQKNPTAFYLCASSITTPNEQFFGPGTRLTVL.

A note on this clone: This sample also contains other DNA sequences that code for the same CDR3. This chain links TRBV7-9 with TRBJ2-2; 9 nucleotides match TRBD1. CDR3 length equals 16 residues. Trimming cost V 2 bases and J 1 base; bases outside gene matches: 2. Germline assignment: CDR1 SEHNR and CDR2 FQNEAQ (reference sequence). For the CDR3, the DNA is TGTGCCAGCAGCTTACCGGGACAGGGGAACACCGGGGAGCTGTTTTTT. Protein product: CASSLPGQGNTGELFF.

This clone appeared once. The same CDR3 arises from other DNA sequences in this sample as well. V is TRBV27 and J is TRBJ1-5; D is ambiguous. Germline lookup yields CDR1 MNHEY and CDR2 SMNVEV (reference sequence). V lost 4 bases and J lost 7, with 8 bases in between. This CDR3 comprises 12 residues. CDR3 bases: TGTGCCAGCAGTTCTGGTTCCCAGCCCCAGCATTTT. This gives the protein CASSSGSQPQHF.

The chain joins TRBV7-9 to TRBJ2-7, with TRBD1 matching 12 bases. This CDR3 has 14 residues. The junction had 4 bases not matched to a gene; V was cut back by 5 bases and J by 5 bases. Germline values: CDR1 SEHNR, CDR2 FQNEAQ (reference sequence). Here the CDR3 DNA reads TGTGCCAGCAGCGTGGGACAGGGGGCCGACGAGCAGTACTTC. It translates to CASSVGQGADEQYF.

The CDR3: CASSVQGDYEQYF. The CDR3, as DNA: TGTGCCAGCAGCGTCCAGGGAGACTACGAGCAGTACTTC. V gene TRBV9 combines with J gene TRBJ2-7; possibly TRBD1 or TRBD2 for D (5 bases each). V was clipped by 2 bases and J by 3 bases, with 9 bases between them. CDR3 length equals 13 residues. In germline, CDR1 is SGDLS, CDR2 YYNGEE.

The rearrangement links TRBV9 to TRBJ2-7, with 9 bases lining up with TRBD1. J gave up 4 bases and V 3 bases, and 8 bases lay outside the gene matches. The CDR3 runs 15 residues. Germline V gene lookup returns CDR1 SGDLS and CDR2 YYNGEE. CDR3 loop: CASSASSGTGYEQYF. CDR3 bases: TGTGCCAGCAGCGCCTCATCCGGGACAGGGTACGAGCAGTACTTC.

DNA of the CDR3: TGTGCCACATCGATGACTATCGGCGGGGAGCTGTTTTTT. Protein: CATSMTIGGELFF. J is TRBJ2-2 and V is TRBV6-5, with a possible D match to TRBD2 (5 bases). V lost 10 bases and J 7 bases, leaving 16 bases between the germline ends. CDR1 is MNHEY, CDR2 SVGAGI, per germline. This CDR3 is built from 13 residues.